These T cell receptor beta chains were read from a single sample in a study of T-cell reconstitution after alpha-beta-depleted transplantation in children. TCRdb recomputed calls from the PCR reads with MiXCR, one row per CDR3 protein. The sample lists about 420,000 distinct CDR3 sequences, 11% occurring once. The sequences come from PBMCs from the stem cell graft donor, collected from the stem cell graft. These receptors were obtained from a human donor who donated a stem cell graft to a child with acute myeloid leukemia. Each CDR3 is given with its conserved first and last residue. A D gene is named only where the DNA matches it firmly. Some rows have no size entry. The others give once, few or many, or a class for an expanded clone.

CDR3 protein | CDR3 DNA | J gene | V gene | clone size | D gene
CASSFDTPGLAGVEQFF | TGCGCCAGCAGCTTTGACACCCCGGGACTAGCGGGAGTTGAGCAGTTCTTC | TRBJ2-1 | TRBV5-1 | - | TRBD2
CASSAWTGITGELFF | TGTGCCAGCAGTGCATGGACAGGGATCACCGGGGAGCTGTTTTTT | TRBJ2-2 | TRBV12-3/TRBV12-4 | few | TRBD1
CASSDPTSGDYNEQFF | TGTGCCAGCAGTGACCCGACTAGCGGCGACTACAATGAGCAGTTCTTC | TRBJ2-1 | TRBV6-4 | many | TRBD2
CSVEFGAFF | TGCAGCGTTGAATTTGGAGCTTTCTTT | TRBJ1-1 | TRBV29-1 | - | -
CASSSGRIGNEQFF | TGCGCCAGTTCTAGCGGGAGAATCGGCAATGAGCAGTTCTTC | TRBJ2-1 | TRBV5-1 | few | TRBD2
CSARGGRGPNYGYTF | TGCAGTGCTAGAGGGGGAAGGGGGCCCAACTATGGCTACACCTTC | TRBJ1-2 | TRBV20-1 | many | TRBD1
CASSLHQGDGYTF | TGTGCCAGCAGTTTACATCAGGGTGATGGCTACACCTTC | TRBJ1-2 | TRBV28 | - | -
CASSDRTGERYGYTF | TGTGCCAGCAGTGACAGAACAGGGGAACGATATGGCTACACCTTC | TRBJ1-2 | TRBV6-4 | few | TRBD1
CASSLGPLGGELFF | TGCGCCAGCAGCTTAGGGCCCCTTGGCGGGGAGCTGTTTTTT | TRBJ2-2 | TRBV5-1 | few | -
CASSYGTSGTGELFF | TGCGCCAGCAGCTACGGGACTAGCGGCACCGGGGAGCTGTTTTTT | TRBJ2-2 | TRBV5-1 | many | TRBD2
CSAYEVDTEAFF | TGCAGTGCTTACGAGGTTGACACTGAAGCTTTCTTT | TRBJ1-1 | TRBV20-1 | - | -
CSAQKQGLGTGELFF | TGCAGTGCCCAAAAACAGGGGTTGGGCACCGGGGAGCTGTTTTTT | TRBJ2-2 | TRBV20-1 | - | TRBD1
CSVAVGGSEQFF | TGCAGCGTTGCTGTAGGAGGGAGTGAGCAGTTCTTC | TRBJ2-1 | TRBV29-1 | - | -
CASSGGNPTAGNTIYF | TGTGCCAGCAGTGGGGGGAACCCGACAGCAGGAAACACCATATATTTT | TRBJ1-3 | TRBV6-1 | - | -
CASSLSGTVNEKLFF | TGTGCCAGCTCATTGTCCGGGACGGTTAATGAAAAACTGTTTTTT | TRBJ1-4 | TRBV18 | many | -
CASSVAGTRKETQYF | TGTGCCAGCTCAGTAGCCGGGACTAGAAAAGAGACCCAGTACTTC | TRBJ2-5 | TRBV18 | - | TRBD2
CSARARTGKDQPQHF | TGCAGTGCTAGAGCGCGGACAGGGAAGGATCAGCCCCAGCATTTT | TRBJ1-5 | TRBV20-1 | few | TRBD1
CSVPAPSSYNEQFF | TGCAGCGTTCCTGCCCCTAGCTCCTACAATGAGCAGTTCTTC | TRBJ2-1 | TRBV29-1 | many | -
CASSLRLASTDTQYF | TGCGCCAGCAGCTTGCGACTAGCGAGCACAGATACGCAGTATTTT | TRBJ2-3 | TRBV5-1 | - | TRBD2
CASSPTSSVKLFF | TGTGCCAGCAGCCCGACCAGTAGCGTAAAACTGTTTTTT | TRBJ1-4 | TRBV27 | few | -
CSAVPTRGLDNEQFF | TGCAGTGCTGTCCCCACTAGGGGCCTTGACAATGAGCAGTTCTTC | TRBJ2-1 | TRBV20-1 | few | -
CASSPTSGTYYEQYF | TGTGCCAGCAGTCCAACGAGCGGGACTTATTACGAGCAGTACTTC | TRBJ2-7 | TRBV6-2/TRBV6-3 | - | TRBD2